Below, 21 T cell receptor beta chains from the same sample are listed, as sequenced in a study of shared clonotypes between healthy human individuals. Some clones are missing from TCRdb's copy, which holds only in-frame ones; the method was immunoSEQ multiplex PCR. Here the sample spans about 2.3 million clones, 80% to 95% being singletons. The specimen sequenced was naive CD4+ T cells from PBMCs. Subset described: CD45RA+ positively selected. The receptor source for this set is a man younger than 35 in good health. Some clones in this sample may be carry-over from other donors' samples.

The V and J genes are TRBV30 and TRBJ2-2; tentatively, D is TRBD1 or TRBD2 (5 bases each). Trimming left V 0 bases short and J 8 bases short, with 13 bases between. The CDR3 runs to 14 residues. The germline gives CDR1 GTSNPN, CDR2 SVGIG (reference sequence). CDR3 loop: CAWSVLTGPGELFF. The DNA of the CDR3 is TGTGCCTGGAGTGTACTCACGGGACCAGGGGAGCTGTTTTTT.

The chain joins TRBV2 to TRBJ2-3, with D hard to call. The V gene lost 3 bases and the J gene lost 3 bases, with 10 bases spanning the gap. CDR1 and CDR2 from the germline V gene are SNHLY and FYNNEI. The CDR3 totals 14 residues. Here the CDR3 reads CASSETGQTDTQYF. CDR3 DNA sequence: TGTGCCAGCAGTGAGACCGGGCAGACAGATACGCAGTATTTT.

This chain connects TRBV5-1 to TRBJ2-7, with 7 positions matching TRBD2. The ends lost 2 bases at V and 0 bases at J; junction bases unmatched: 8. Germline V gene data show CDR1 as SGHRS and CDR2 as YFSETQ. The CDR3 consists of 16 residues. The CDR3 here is CASSFDSGPSSYEQYF. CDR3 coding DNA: TGCGCCAGCAGCTTCGATAGCGGGCCCAGCTCCTACGAGCAGTACTTC.

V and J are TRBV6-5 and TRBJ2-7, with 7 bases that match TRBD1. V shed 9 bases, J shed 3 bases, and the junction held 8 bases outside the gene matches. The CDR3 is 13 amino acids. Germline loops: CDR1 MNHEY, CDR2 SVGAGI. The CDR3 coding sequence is TGTGCCAGTAGCAACACAGGGGTCTACGAGCAGTACTTC. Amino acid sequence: CASSNTGVYEQYF.

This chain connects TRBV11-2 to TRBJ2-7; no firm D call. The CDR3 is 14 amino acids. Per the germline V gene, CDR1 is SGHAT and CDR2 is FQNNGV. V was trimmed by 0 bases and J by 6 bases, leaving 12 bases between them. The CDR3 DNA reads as TGTGCCAGCAGCTTAGACGGCCTTTCGGGCGAGCAGTACTTC. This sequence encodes CASSLDGLSGEQYF. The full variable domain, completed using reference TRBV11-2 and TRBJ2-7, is EAGVAQSPRYKIIEKRQSVAFWCNPISGHATLYWYQQILGQGPKLLIQFQNNGVVDDSQLPKDRFSAERLKGVDSTLKIQPAKLEDSAVYLCASSLDGLSGEQYFGPGTRLTVT.

CDR3: CASSQSDRGYEQYF. CDR3 sequence (DNA): TGTGCCAGCAGCCAAAGTGACAGGGGCTACGAGCAGTACTTC. The rearrangement links TRBV2 to TRBJ2-7; TRBD1 matches 8 bases. The V and J ends lost 6 bases and 3 bases, in that order; junction bases with no gene match: 7. CDR1 is SNHLY and CDR2 is FYNNEI in the germline V gene. This CDR3 region has 14 residues. Full variable domain (remainder filled in from reference TRBV2 and TRBJ2-7): EPEVTQTPSHQVTQMGQEVILRCVPISNHLYFYWYRQILGQKVEFLVSFYNNEISEKSEIFDDQFSVERPDGSNFTLKIRSTKLEDSAMYFCASSQSDRGYEQYFGPGTRLTVT.

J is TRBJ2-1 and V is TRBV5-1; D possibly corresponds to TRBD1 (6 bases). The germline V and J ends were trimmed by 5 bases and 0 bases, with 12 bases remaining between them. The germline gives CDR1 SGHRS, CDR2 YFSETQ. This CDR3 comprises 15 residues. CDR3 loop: CASRWTESSYNEQFF. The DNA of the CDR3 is TGCGCCAGCAGATGGACAGAGAGCTCCTACAATGAGCAGTTCTTC.

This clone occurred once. The CDR3 coding sequence is TGTGCCAGCGGTGGGGGGTACAACCATGGCTACACCTTC. Its protein product is CASGGGYNHGYTF. The V and J genes are TRBV28 and TRBJ1-2; D possibly corresponds to TRBD1 (5 bases). Trimming pared 8 bases from V and 6 bases from J, leaving 16 bases between. Germline assignment: CDR1 MDHEN and CDR2 SYDVKM. The CDR3 loop spans 13 amino acids.

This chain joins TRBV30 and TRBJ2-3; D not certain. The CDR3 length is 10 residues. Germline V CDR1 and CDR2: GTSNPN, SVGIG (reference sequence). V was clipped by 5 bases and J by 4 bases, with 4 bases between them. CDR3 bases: TGTGCCTGGGCCTCAGATACGCAGTATTTT. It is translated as CAWASDTQYF.

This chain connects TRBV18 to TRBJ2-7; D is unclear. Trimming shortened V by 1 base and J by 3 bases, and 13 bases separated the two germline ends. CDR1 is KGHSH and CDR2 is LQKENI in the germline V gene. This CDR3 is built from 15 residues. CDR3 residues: CASSPLSTGLYEQYF. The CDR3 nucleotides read TGTGCCAGCTCACCACTGTCGACGGGTCTCTACGAGCAGTACTTC.

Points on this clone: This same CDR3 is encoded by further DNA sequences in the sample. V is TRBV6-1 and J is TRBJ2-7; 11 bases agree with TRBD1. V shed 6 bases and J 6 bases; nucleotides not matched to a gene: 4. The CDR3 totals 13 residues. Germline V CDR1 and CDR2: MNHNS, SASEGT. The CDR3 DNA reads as TGTGCCAGCAGCGGGACAGGGGGTGGCGAGCAGTACTTC. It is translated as CASSGTGGGEQYF.

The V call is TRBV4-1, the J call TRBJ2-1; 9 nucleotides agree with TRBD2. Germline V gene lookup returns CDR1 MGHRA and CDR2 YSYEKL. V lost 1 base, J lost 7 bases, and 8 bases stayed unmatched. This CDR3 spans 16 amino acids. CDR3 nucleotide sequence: TGCGCCAGCAGCCAAGTTAATAGCGGGAGTGGAAATGAGCAGTTCTTC. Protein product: CASSQVNSGSGNEQFF.

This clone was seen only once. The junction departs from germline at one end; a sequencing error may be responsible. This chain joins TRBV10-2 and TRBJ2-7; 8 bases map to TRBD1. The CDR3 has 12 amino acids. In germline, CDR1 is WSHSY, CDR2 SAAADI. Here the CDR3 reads CASSRQGNEQCF. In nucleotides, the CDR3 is TGCGCCAGCAGTCGACAGGGGAACGAGCAGTGCTTC.

CDR3 bases: TGTGCCAGCAGCCACATCTACCTAGGATACAATCAGCCCCAGCATTTT. Translated, it gives CASSHIYLGYNQPQHF. The chain links TRBV7-9 to TRBJ1-5; D is unresolved. The CDR3 totals 16 residues. Germline V gene sequence: CDR1 SEHNR, CDR2 FQNEAQ (reference sequence). The V end lost 5 bases, the J end lost 3 bases, and 17 bases lay between the germline ends. Full variable domain (missing parts from reference TRBV7-9 and TRBJ1-5): DTGVSQNPRHKITKRGQNVTFRCDPISEHNRLYWYRQTLGQGPEFLTYFQNEAQLEKSRLLSDRFSAERPKGSFSTLEIQRTEQGDSAMYLCASSHIYLGYNQPQHFGDGTRLSIL.

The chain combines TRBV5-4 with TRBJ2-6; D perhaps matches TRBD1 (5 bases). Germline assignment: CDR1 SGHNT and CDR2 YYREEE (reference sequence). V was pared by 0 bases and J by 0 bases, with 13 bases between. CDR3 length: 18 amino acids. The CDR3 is CASSLGVRASSGANVLTF. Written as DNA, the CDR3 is TGTGCCAGCAGCTTGGGGGTCAGGGCCTCCTCTGGGGCCAACGTCCTGACTTTC.

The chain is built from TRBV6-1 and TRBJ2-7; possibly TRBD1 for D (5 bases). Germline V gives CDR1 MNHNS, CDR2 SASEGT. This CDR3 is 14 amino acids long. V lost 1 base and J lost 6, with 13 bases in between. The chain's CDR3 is CASSEGFDSREQYF. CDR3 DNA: TGTGCCAGCAGTGAAGGGTTCGACAGCCGCGAGCAGTACTTC.

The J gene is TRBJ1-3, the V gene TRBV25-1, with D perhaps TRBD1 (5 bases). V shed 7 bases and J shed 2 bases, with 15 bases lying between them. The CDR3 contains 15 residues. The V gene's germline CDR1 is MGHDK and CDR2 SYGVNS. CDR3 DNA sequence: TGTGCCAGCACCGATCCGAGAGGGGCTGGAAACACCATATATTTT. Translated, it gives CASTDPRGAGNTIYF. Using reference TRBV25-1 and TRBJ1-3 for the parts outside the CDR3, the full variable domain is EADIYQTPRYLVIGTGKKITLECSQTMGHDKMYWYQQDPGMELHLIHYSYGVNSTEKGDLSSESTVSRIRTEHFPLTLESARPSHTSQYLCASTDPRGAGNTIYFGEGSWLTVV.

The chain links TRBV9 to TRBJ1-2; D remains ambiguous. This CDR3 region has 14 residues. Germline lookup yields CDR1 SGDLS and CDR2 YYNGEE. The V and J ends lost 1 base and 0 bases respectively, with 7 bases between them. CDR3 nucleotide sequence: TGTGCCAGCAGCGTAAAGGGTGCTAACTATGGCTACACCTTC. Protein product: CASSVKGANYGYTF.

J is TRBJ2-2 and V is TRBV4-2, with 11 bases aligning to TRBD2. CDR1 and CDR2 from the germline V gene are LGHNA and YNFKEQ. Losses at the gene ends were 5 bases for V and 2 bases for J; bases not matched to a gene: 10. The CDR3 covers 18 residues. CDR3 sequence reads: CASSSRLTSGGNTGELFF. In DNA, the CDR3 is TGTGCCAGCAGCTCCCGCCTTACTAGCGGGGGCAACACCGGGGAGCTGTTTTTT.

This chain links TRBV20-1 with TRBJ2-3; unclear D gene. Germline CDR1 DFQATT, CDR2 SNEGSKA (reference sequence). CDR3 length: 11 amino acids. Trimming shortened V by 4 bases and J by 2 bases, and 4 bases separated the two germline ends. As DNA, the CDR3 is TGCAGTGCTAACCCCACAGATACGCAGTATTTT. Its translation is CSANPTDTQYF.

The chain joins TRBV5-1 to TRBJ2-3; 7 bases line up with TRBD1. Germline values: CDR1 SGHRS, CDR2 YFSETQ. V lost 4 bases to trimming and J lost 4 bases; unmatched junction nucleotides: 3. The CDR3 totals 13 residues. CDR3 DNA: TGCGCCAGCAGCGACAGGGTAGCAGATACGCAGTATTTT. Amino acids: CASSDRVADTQYF.